The 32 T cell receptor beta chains in this list originate from one sample, sequenced in a study of T cells in women clearing cervical HPV infection. Some clones are missing from TCRdb's copy, which holds only in-frame ones; the method was immunoSEQ multiplex PCR. The listing records roughly 14,000 clones. Sequenced material: blood buffy coat. All receptors come from a woman aged 18 to 75 with a cervical HPV16 infection that either progressed to CIN3+ or cleared (not recorded which).

The CDR3 DNA, read in part, is TGCAGCGTTGTCGGCGGGGCGGAGGGAGAGACG. This encodes CSVVGGAEGET. The full-length CDR3 reads as CSVVGGAEGETQYF. The chain joins TRBV29-1 to TRBJ2-3; D is perhaps TRBD2 (6 bases). The read falls 3 residues short of the CDR3 end, and the missing part is taken from the germline J gene. This CDR3 region has 14 residues. CDR1 SQVTM and CDR2 ANQGSEA come from the germline V gene.

As to this clone: The sequenced fragment ends 3 residues before the CDR3 boundary, so the rest is inferred from the germline J gene. The genes are TRBV5-1 and TRBJ1-3; no reliable D call. The V gene's germline CDR1 is SGHRS and CDR2 YFSETQ. The CDR3 sequence is 15 residues long. V lost 0 bases and J lost 3, with 10 bases in between. The sequenced part of the CDR3 DNA is TGCGCCAGCAGCTTGGACAGCGGGCTTGGAAACACC. It translates to CASSLDSGLGNT. The CDR3 reads in full as CASSLDSGLGNTIYF.

On this clone: An end of the junction does not agree with germline; a read error may underlie this. Read coverage stops 3 residues before the CDR3 terminus; the germline J gene supplies the remainder. J is TRBJ2-5 and V is TRBV18, with D uncertain. The CDR3 is made up of 14 amino acids. In germline, CDR1 is KGHSH, CDR2 LQKENI. CDR3 bases read: TGTACCAGCTCACCACCAAACACGCAAGAGACC. Its protein product is CTSSPPNTQET. In full, the CDR3 is CTSSPPNTQETQYF.

In regard to this clone: The read is 3 residues too short to cover the CDR3 end, so that end is filled in from the germline J gene. This chain connects TRBV19 to TRBJ1-5; 7 bases map to TRBD1. V trimming: 5 bases; J trimming: 6 bases; junction bases outside the gene matches: 4. This CDR3 has 13 amino acids. Germline V lookup: CDR1 LNHDA, CDR2 SQIVND (reference sequence). The sequenced CDR3 bases are TGTGCCAGTAGTTTAGGGGGCTCTCAGCCC. This codes for CASSLGGSQP. The full CDR3 protein reads CASSLGGSQPQHF.

The CDR3 loop reads CSARIPGLAFNEQFF. CDR3 DNA, as far as it was read: TGCAGTGCTAGGATACCGGGACTAGCTTTCAATGAG. The chain carries TRBV20-1 and TRBJ2-1, with 9 bases aligning to TRBD2. The CDR3 is cut off 3 residues early in the read; its end comes from the germline J gene. Germline CDR1 and CDR2: DFQATT and SNEGSKA (reference sequence). Trimming cost V 3 bases and J 6 bases; bases outside gene matches: 9. The CDR3 runs 15 residues.

A word on this clone: The read is 3 residues too short to cover the CDR3 end, so that end is filled in from the germline J gene. The chain has TRBV7-6 and TRBJ1-2; D not certain. This CDR3 comprises 16 residues. Germline CDR1 SGHVS, CDR2 FNYEAQ. The part of the CDR3 DNA that was read is TGTGCCAGCAGCCCGCCGACTAGCGGGGTTCCAGATACC. Residues: CASSPPTSGVPDT. The entire CDR3 reads CASSPPTSGVPDTYTF.

Turning to this clone: The read terminates 3 residues ahead of where the CDR3 ends, so the germline J gene completes it. The V gene is TRBV2, the J gene TRBJ2-3; 9 bases agree with TRBD1. The CDR3 sequence is 14 residues long. Germline CDR1 and CDR2: SNHLY and FYNNEI. The part of the CDR3 DNA that was read is TGTGCCAGCAGCGCCGGGACAGGGCGAGAGACG. Translated, it gives CASSAGTGRET. Given in full, the CDR3 is CASSAGTGRETQYF.

In the case of this clone: The read comes to an end 3 residues before the CDR3 does, leaving the germline J gene to fill in the end. This chain connects TRBV2 to TRBJ2-4; no firm D call. The CDR3 runs to 15 residues. The V and J ends lost 5 bases and 3 bases respectively, with 14 bases between them. Per the germline V gene, CDR1 is SNHLY and CDR2 is FYNNEI. The DNA read from the CDR3 is TGTGCCAGCAGTTCTACCCAAGGGTTCAAAAACATT. This encodes CASSSTQGFKNI. Given in full, the CDR3 is CASSSTQGFKNIQYF.

Turning to this clone: The read gets to within 3 residues of the CDR3 end, and the germline J gene fills in the rest. V gene TRBV5-4 combines with J gene TRBJ1-1; D may be TRBD1 (6 bases). The CDR3 runs 13 residues. From germline, CDR1 is SGHNT and CDR2 YYREEE (reference sequence). CDR3 DNA (partial): TGTGCCAGCAGCTTGGGCGGACAGACGAAG. The encoded protein is CASSLGGQTK. The whole CDR3 region reads CASSLGGQTKAFF.

About this clone: The read comes to an end 3 residues before the CDR3 does, leaving the germline J gene to fill in the end. The chain uses TRBV6-2 or TRBV6-3 and TRBJ1-5; 7 bases align to TRBD1. The ends lost 2 bases at V and 7 bases at J; junction bases unmatched: 5. Looked up from germline, CDR1 is MNHEY and CDR2 is SVGEGT. The CDR3 has 14 residues. CDR3 bases read: TGTGCCAGCAGTTACGGAGGGGGCCGGCAGCCC. It yields the protein CASSYGGGRQP. From start to end, the CDR3 is CASSYGGGRQPQHF.

A remark on this clone: The DNA ends 3 residues before the CDR3 does, and the rest of the CDR3 is filled in from the germline J gene. This chain links TRBV6-2 or TRBV6-3 with TRBJ1-5; 7 bases agree with TRBD1. V was clipped by 4 bases and J by 7 bases; unmatched bases: 13. CDR1 is MNHEY and CDR2 is SVGEGT in the germline V gene. The CDR3 has 16 residues. The part of the CDR3 DNA that was read is TGTGCCAGCAGTTCAGCGGGACAGACGTATAGGCAGCCC. Residues: CASSSAGQTYRQP. The whole CDR3 protein reads CASSSAGQTYRQPQHF.

On this clone: The read falls 3 residues short of the CDR3 end, and the missing part is taken from the germline J gene. This rearrangement joins TRBV29-1 to TRBJ1-2; D remains ambiguous. The V gene's germline CDR1 is SQVTM and CDR2 ANQGSEA. The CDR3 covers 14 residues. CDR3 DNA (partial): TGCAGCGTTGACAGTCTAGAGGTGTACAATGAC. It codes for CSVDSLEVYND. The complete CDR3 reads CSVDSLEVYNDYTF.

Notes on this clone: The DNA ends 3 residues before the CDR3 does, and the rest of the CDR3 is filled in from the germline J gene. This rearrangement joins TRBV20-1 to TRBJ2-2; D might be TRBD1 (5 bases). The germline CDR1 and CDR2 sequences are DFQATT and SNEGSKA (reference sequence). CDR3 length equals 16 residues. The CDR3 loop reads CSARAAGNSGANVLFF. CDR3 bases read: TGCAGTGCTAGAGCCGCAGGCAACTCTGGGGCCAACGTG.

With respect to this clone: The read ends 3 residues before the CDR3 terminus; that terminus is restored from the germline J gene. The chain is built from TRBV20-1 and TRBJ2-7, with D perhaps matching TRBD2 (5 bases). V was shortened by 6 bases and J by 1 base, with 7 bases between the two germline ends. Germline values: CDR1 DFQATT, CDR2 SNEGSKA (reference sequence). CDR3 length equals 11 residues. CDR3 DNA, as far as it was read: TGCAGTGCGCGGACTTCCTACGAG. Translated, it gives CSARTSYE. The full CDR3 sequence reads CSARTSYEQYF.

CDR3 protein: CASSLWGTGGLPQHF. CDR3 DNA, as far as it was read: TGTGCCAGCAGTTTATGGGGGACAGGGGGCCTGCCC. The genes are TRBV27 and TRBJ1-5; TRBD1 matches at 12 bases. The CDR3 end lies 3 residues beyond the end of the read and is filled in from the germline J gene. The junction had 4 bases not matched to a gene; V was cut back by 1 base and J by 9 bases. The CDR3 has 15 residues. Germline V CDR1 and CDR2: MNHEY, SMNVEV (reference sequence).

A note on this clone: The CDR3 goes on 3 residues after the read ends, and that part is filled in from the germline J gene. V gene TRBV12-3 or TRBV12-4 combines with J gene TRBJ2-2, with D tentatively TRBD1 or TRBD2 (6 bases each). The ends were cut back, 1 base at V and 5 bases at J, with 17 bases in the middle. The length of the CDR3 is 17 residues. This CDR3 is CASSLGQGMEGTGELFF. The sequenced CDR3 bases are TGTGCCAGCAGTTTAGGGCAGGGGATGGAGGGGACCGGGGAG.

A word on this clone: The read stops 3 residues short of the end of the CDR3; the missing end is completed from the germline J gene. The rearrangement uses TRBV20-1 and TRBJ2-7; D unresolved. V shed 0 bases and J shed 0 bases, with 6 bases lying between them. Germline V gene sequence: CDR1 DFQATT, CDR2 SNEGSKA (reference sequence). This CDR3 has 13 amino acids. The CDR3 bases that were read are TGCAGTGCTAGAGATGCCAGCTCCTACGAG. Residues: CSARDASSYE. The whole CDR3 sequence is CSARDASSYEQYF.

On this clone: The DNA ends 3 residues before the CDR3 does, and the rest of the CDR3 is filled in from the germline J gene. The J gene is TRBJ2-3, the V gene TRBV20-1, with 9 bases aligning to TRBD1. The CDR3 extends over 14 amino acids. Germline CDR1 is DFQATT and CDR2 is SNEGSKA (reference sequence). With 5 bases clipped from V and 2 bases from J, the junction kept 5 bases outside the gene matches. CDR3 DNA (partial): TGCAGTGCTGAGGACAGGGGCGACACAGATACG. This gives the protein CSAEDRGDTDT. Given in full, the CDR3 is CSAEDRGDTDTQYF.

About this clone: The sequence runs out 3 residues before the end of the CDR3; the remainder is reconstructed from the germline J gene. V usage is TRBV4-2 and J usage is TRBJ2-5, with a tentative D call TRBD1 (6 bases). The CDR3 has 16 amino acids. Germline values: CDR1 LGHNA, CDR2 YNFKEQ. Between the trimmed V and J ends, which lost 2 bases and 1 base, there was a span of 14 bases. The CDR3 loop reads CASSQHGQNLQETQYF. Partial CDR3 DNA: TGTGCCAGCAGCCAACATGGACAGAACCTCCAAGAGACC.

As for this clone: The CDR3 end is not reached by the read, which stops 3 residues before it; the germline J gene fills it in. The chain carries TRBV7-2 and TRBJ1-6; 8 bases line up with TRBD1. V gave up 0 bases and J gave up 0 bases; unmatched junction bases: 1. The CDR3 has 17 amino acids. Germline V lookup: CDR1 SGHTA, CDR2 FQGNSA. The CDR3: CASSLATGGSYNSPLHF. The sequenced CDR3 bases are TGTGCCAGCAGCTTAGCTACAGGGGGCTCCTATAATTCACCC.

Comment on this clone: The read terminates 3 residues ahead of where the CDR3 ends, so the germline J gene completes it. The chain uses TRBV5-6 and TRBJ2-3; 8 nucleotides line up with TRBD1. The CDR3 contains 13 residues. In germline, CDR1 is SGHDT, CDR2 YYEEEE. The CDR3 sequence: CASSLTGEEAQYF. The sequenced part of the CDR3 DNA is TGTGCCAGCAGCCTGACAGGGGAAGAGGCG.

CDR3 bases read: TGCAGTGCCCGTCGGGGACAGCCCCACACTGAA. Its protein is CSARRGQPHTE. In full, the CDR3 is CSARRGQPHTEAFF. V gene TRBV20-1 combines with J gene TRBJ1-1; 7 bases are a match to TRBD1. The CDR3 end lies 3 residues beyond the end of the read and is filled in from the germline J gene. The CDR3 runs 14 residues. Losses at the gene ends were 6 bases for V and 3 bases for J; bases not matched to a gene: 10. Germline V gene sequence: CDR1 DFQATT, CDR2 SNEGSKA (reference sequence).

In regard to this clone: The CDR3 extends 3 residues past the end of the read, so its final part is completed from the germline J gene. This chain joins TRBV7-2 and TRBJ2-2; TRBD2 matches at 11 bases. The length of the CDR3 is 14 residues. With 5 bases clipped from V and 8 bases from J, the junction kept 4 bases outside the gene matches. Germline lookup yields CDR1 SGHTA and CDR2 FQGNSA. CDR3 sequence: CASSSLAGGGELFF. The sequenced CDR3 bases are TGTGCCAGCAGCAGTCTAGCGGGAGGAGGGGAG.

In terms of frequency, this clone is medium-sized. The CDR3 end is not reached by the read, which stops 3 residues before it; the germline J gene fills it in. The V gene is TRBV18, the J gene TRBJ1-5, with TRBD1 as a possible D gene (5 bases). The CDR3 consists of 14 residues. Germline lookup yields CDR1 KGHSH and CDR2 LQKENI. V lost 5 bases, J lost 1 base, and 9 bases lay in between. The CDR3 DNA, read in part, is TGTGCCAGCTCAAGGGAGGGGAGCAATCAGCCC. Translated: CASSREGSNQP. The CDR3, in full, reads CASSREGSNQPQHF.

Comments on this clone: At one boundary the junction diverges from the germline segment, which might be a read error. The DNA ends 3 residues before the CDR3 does, and the rest of the CDR3 is filled in from the germline J gene. This chain uses TRBV20-1 with TRBJ2-7; TRBD2 matches 13 bases. Germline CDR1 is DFQATT and CDR2 is SNEGSKA (reference sequence). The CDR3 spans 16 residues. CDR3 amino acids: CSARGTSGDSSYEQYF. CDR3 DNA, as far as it was read: TGCAGTGCAAGAGGGACTAGCGGGGACTCCTCCTACGAG.

Worth noting for this clone: With the read ending 3 residues before the CDR3 end, the germline J gene is used to fill in that end. The genes are TRBV18 and TRBJ1-1; D may be TRBD1 (5 bases). Germline values: CDR1 KGHSH, CDR2 LQKENI. This CDR3 comprises 14 residues. The CDR3 here is CASSPDGGRETAFF. Incomplete CDR3 DNA: TGTGCCAGCTCACCAGACGGGGGTCGAGAGACA.

About this clone: With the read ending 3 residues before the CDR3 end, the germline J gene is used to fill in that end. The chain carries TRBV2 and TRBJ1-5, with 7 bases that match TRBD1. CDR3 size: 15 residues. V was clipped by 4 bases and J by 3 bases; unmatched bases: 6. Per the germline V gene, CDR1 is SNHLY and CDR2 is FYNNEI. The CDR3 sequence: CASSGAGGTNQPQHF. The covered CDR3 bases are TGTGCCAGCAGTGGGGCAGGGGGTACCAATCAGCCC.

Concerning this clone itself: The DNA ends 3 residues before the CDR3 does, and the rest of the CDR3 is filled in from the germline J gene. The chain joins TRBV18 to TRBJ2-1; 11 bases agree with TRBD1. Trimming at V came to 8 bases and at J to 7 bases, leaving 10 bases not matched to a gene. Germline assignment: CDR1 KGHSH and CDR2 LQKENI. This CDR3 spans 15 amino acids. CDR3 residues: CASHGPGTGGNEQFF. CDR3 DNA (partial): TGTGCCAGCCACGGACCCGGGACAGGGGGTAATGAG.

Its frequency marks this clone as medium-sized. The CDR3 is cut off 3 residues early in the read; its end comes from the germline J gene. V usage is TRBV6-2 or TRBV6-3 and J usage is TRBJ1-1, with D possibly being TRBD1 (5 bases). From germline, CDR1 is MNHEY and CDR2 SVGEGT. This CDR3 has 11 amino acids. CDR3 DNA, as far as it was read: TGTGCCAGCGGGGCAGGGCTAGAA. Its protein is CASGAGLE. The entire CDR3 is CASGAGLEAFF.

With regard to this clone: The read terminates 3 residues before the CDR3 end, so the remaining end is supplied by the germline J gene. The chain carries TRBV19 and TRBJ1-5; the match to TRBD1 covers 7 bases. The CDR3 is made up of 14 amino acids. Germline V gene data show CDR1 as LNHDA and CDR2 as SQIVND (reference sequence). This CDR3 is CASSNPGQTIPQHF. The sequenced part of the CDR3 DNA is TGTGCCAGTAGCAATCCGGGACAGACTATACCC. The whole variable domain, filled in from reference TRBV19 and TRBJ1-5, reads DGGITQSPKYLFRKEGQNVTLSCEQNLNHDAMYWYRQDPGQGLRLIYYSQIVNDFQKGDIAEGYSVSREKKESFPLTVTSAQKNPTAFYLCASSNPGQTIPQHFGDGTRLSIL.

For this clone: The read terminates 3 residues ahead of where the CDR3 ends, so the germline J gene completes it. This chain connects TRBV28 to TRBJ2-1, with 11 bases fitting TRBD2. In germline, CDR1 is MDHEN, CDR2 SYDVKM. The CDR3 is 15 residues long. V dropped 6 bases and J dropped 4; count of bases not matched to a gene: 5. The CDR3 bases that were read are TGTGCCAGCAGCACCGGGACTAGCGGATACAATGAG. Protein sequence: CASSTGTSGYNE. The entire CDR3 is CASSTGTSGYNEQFF.

Concerning this clone: The read ends 3 residues early relative to the CDR3; the germline J gene fills the gap. The chain combines TRBV29-1 with TRBJ2-1; 7 bases agree with TRBD2. The CDR3 has 14 amino acids. Trimming took 3 bases from V and 4 from J; bases not matched to a gene: 6. Germline V CDR1 and CDR2: SQVTM, ANQGSEA. CDR3 sequence: CSVDGAGAYNEQFF. The CDR3 DNA, read in part, is TGCAGCGTTGACGGCGCGGGAGCGTACAATGAG.